This entry is about one T cell receptor beta chain. The sample comes from a study of cytomegalovirus exposure and HLA in healthy donors. Healthy individuals who donated bone marrow served as the donors. The CDR3 sequence is 15 residues long. Germline V gives CDR1 SGHTA, CDR2 FQGNSA. The V gene end was trimmed by 5 bases and the J gene end by 2 bases; junction bases not matched to a gene: 8. The PCR employed 60 Vbeta primers together with 13 Jbeta primers. TCRdb's table, derived via immunoSEQ multiplex PCR, lists solely in-frame clones and lacks some. The sample lists 120,000 to 150,000 clones; roughly 80% were seen once.

The sequence was collected from a man between 40 and 49 years old in good health and CMV-seropositive. The sequencing sample was made of PBMCs. This sequence joins TRBV7-2 and TRBJ2-7, with TRBD2 matching 8 bases. The CDR3 is CASSPRLASPYEQYF. CDR3 bases: TGTGCCAGCAGCCCCCGACTAGCGAGCCCCTACGAGCAGTACTTC.